The 9 T cell receptor beta chains below come from one sample, sequenced in a study of blood T cell repertoires in COVID-19. Clones were read by immunoSEQ multiplex PCR, and TCRdb kept only the in-frame ones, dropping some. The top ten clones hold roughly 16% of a sample with approximately 220,000 clones, nearly 90% of them seen once. Sample: PBMCs or T cells enriched from blood (not recorded which). The receptors shown here come from a man younger than 45 who had been exposed to COVID-19.

The rearrangement links TRBV12-5 to TRBJ2-7, with 10 bases that match TRBD2. Trimming removed 5 bases from V and 6 bases from J; junction bases left unmatched: 1. CDR1 is LGHNT and CDR2 is FRNRAP in the germline V gene. The CDR3 covers 12 residues. Written as DNA, the CDR3 is TGTGCTAGTGGTGTAGCGGGGGGCGAGCAGTACTTC. It translates to CASGVAGGEQYF.

The gene calls are TRBV24-1 and TRBJ1-5, with a weak D call TRBD1 (5 bases). V was pared by 5 bases and J by 1 base, with 17 bases between. CDR3 length equals 17 residues. CDR1 and CDR2 (germline): KGHDR, SFDVKD. In DNA, the CDR3 is TGTGCCACCAGTGGGGAAGAACAGGTTCTCAGCAATCAGCCCCAGCATTTT. Encoded protein: CATSGEEQVLSNQPQHF.

The V and J genes are TRBV4-1 and TRBJ2-4, with TRBD1 matching 8 bases. CDR1 is MGHRA, CDR2 YSYEKL, per germline. The CDR3 loop spans 17 amino acids. The V gene end was trimmed by 1 base and the J gene end by 0 bases; junction bases not matched to a gene: 5. The DNA for the CDR3 is TGCGCCAGCAGCCAAGGGACAGGGACCCTAGCCAAAAACATTCAGTACTTC. Protein product: CASSQGTGTLAKNIQYF.

The rearrangement joins TRBV19 to TRBJ1-1; D is ambiguous. Trimming shortened V by 7 bases and J by 0 bases, and 15 bases separated the two germline ends. The germline CDR1 and CDR2 sequences are LNHDA and SQIVND (reference sequence). The CDR3 has 15 residues. The CDR3 loop reads CASTPFWTVNTEAFF. DNA of the CDR3: TGTGCCAGTACCCCTTTCTGGACTGTGAACACTGAAGCTTTCTTT.

This clone appeared a few times. The chain couples TRBV30 to TRBJ2-2; D possibly corresponds to TRBD2 (6 bases). V was shortened by 4 bases and J by 7 bases, with 25 bases between the two germline ends. Looked up from germline, CDR1 is GTSNPN and CDR2 is SVGIG (reference sequence). This CDR3 region has 17 residues. CDR3 amino acids: CAWIRLRGTSSNGELFF. DNA of the CDR3: TGTGCCTGGATAAGGTTGCGGGGTACCTCATCGAACGGGGAGCTGTTTTTT.

This chain connects TRBV12-3 or TRBV12-4 to TRBJ1-2; the match to TRBD1 covers 7 bases. CDR3 length: 13 amino acids. After removal of 6 bases from V and 8 bases from J, the junction contained 9 bases not matched to a gene. The CDR3 DNA is TGTGCCAGCAGCCTACAGGGGCAGAGGGGCTACACCTTC. Translating it yields CASSLQGQRGYTF.

This clone was counted between two and nine times. The rearrangement joins TRBV28 to TRBJ1-2, with D perhaps TRBD1 (5 bases). Germline lookup yields CDR1 MDHEN and CDR2 SYDVKM. This CDR3 is built from 13 residues. The V and J ends lost 6 bases and 3 bases respectively, with 11 bases between them. In DNA, the CDR3 is TGTGCCAGCAGCCCCGGGGGATACTATGGCTACACCTTC. This translates into CASSPGGYYGYTF.

The rearrangement links TRBV7-9 to TRBJ2-5; 7 nucleotides align to TRBD1. Germline CDR1 is SEHNR and CDR2 is FQNEAQ (reference sequence). CDR3 length: 14 amino acids. Germline trimming cut 5 bases from V and 2 bases from J; bases unmatched to any gene: 5. CDR3 nucleotides: TGTGCCAGCAGCGTCCAGGGACAGCAAGAGACCCAGTACTTC. Encoded protein: CASSVQGQQETQYF.

The CDR3 DNA reads as TGTGCCAGCAGTTCCGAGCGGAATGAGCAGTTCTTC. Its protein is CASSSERNEQFF. The V call is TRBV2, the J call TRBJ2-1; D might be TRBD2 (5 bases). This CDR3 region has 12 residues. The germline gives CDR1 SNHLY, CDR2 FYNNEI. V lost 5 bases to trimming and J lost 7 bases, with 9 bases between them.